Sequencing of this TCR beta chain was carried out in a study of T-cell reconstitution after alpha-beta-depleted transplantation in children. Germline CDR1 SQVTM, CDR2 ANQGSEA. V dropped 2 bases and J dropped 2 bases, with 6 bases sitting between them. This CDR3 has 12 residues. This clonotype was seen ten or more times. Unique molecular identifiers were used in preparing the TCRbeta library. Via MiXCR, TCRdb re-called the PCR reads, giving one row per CDR3 protein. The sample has 200,000 to 300,000 distinct CDR3 sequences, around 12% seen once. The receptor was derived from a human donor who donated a stem cell graft to a child with acute lymphoblastic leukemia. V usage is TRBV29-1 and J usage is TRBJ2-5, with a possible D match to TRBD1 (5 bases). Specimen: PBMCs from the stem cell graft donor, collected from the stem cell graft. CDR3 in DNA: TGCAGCGTTGAAAACAGGCAAGAGACCCAGTACTTC. As protein: CSVENRQETQYF.